This T cell receptor beta chain was sequenced during a study of cytomegalovirus exposure and HLA in healthy donors. The V and J ends lost 6 bases and 2 bases respectively, with 9 bases between them. CDR3 length: 13 amino acids. Germline V gene data show CDR1 as MNHEY and CDR2 as SMNVEV (reference sequence). Study conclusions and caveats: In a later analysis, compared with equally common non-associated chains, HLA-associated beta chains were more expanded. Associated with HLA alleles at 0.05 false discovery rate in a later analysis were 16,951 TCR beta sequences.

PCR used 60 Vbeta primers and 13 Jbeta primers. TCRdb's copy holds only in-frame clones and misses some; the assay was immunoSEQ multiplex PCR. The top ten clones hold about 1.8% of a sample with about 130,000 clones, 76% of them seen once. Comments on this clone: Antigen specificity is unknown.

Participants comprised healthy donors of bone marrow. The receptor was derived from a man aged 50 to 59 in good health and CMV-seronegative. The sequencing input was PBMCs. The chain joins TRBV27 to TRBJ2-3; D is unresolved. CDR3 sequence reads: CASSHRYTDTQYF. Here the CDR3 DNA reads TGTGCCAGCAGCCACAGATACACAGATACGCAGTATTTT.